Below, 29 T cell receptor beta chains from the same sample are listed, as sequenced in a study of shared clonotypes between healthy human individuals. The protocol was immunoSEQ multiplex PCR, while the TCRdb copy is restricted to in-frame clones and leaves out a portion. Here the sample spans 180,000 or so clones, about 93% being singletons. Sequencing input: naive CD4+ T cells sorted from blood. Sample subset: CD45RA+ positively selected. These receptor sequences come from a woman aged 25-40 years in good health.

The CDR3 sequence is CASSLGPSGAETQYF. The CDR3 DNA reads TGCGCCAGCAGCTTGGGTCCCTCCGGGGCAGAGACCCAGTACTTC. The chain has TRBV5-1 and TRBJ2-5; D could derive from TRBD1 or TRBD2 (5 bases each). Trimming stripped 0 bases from V and 4 bases from J, with 13 bases between. The V gene's germline CDR1 is SGHRS and CDR2 YFSETQ. The CDR3 has 15 amino acids.

The gene calls are TRBV28 and TRBJ1-5; D might be TRBD1 (5 bases). CDR3 length equals 14 residues. Looked up from germline, CDR1 is MDHEN and CDR2 is SYDVKM. V was trimmed by 5 bases and J by 5 bases, leaving 13 bases between them. The CDR3: CASSRDRRHQPQHF. CDR3 DNA: TGTGCCAGCAGTCGGGACCGAAGGCATCAGCCCCAGCATTTT.

This chain uses TRBV7-6 with TRBJ2-4; the match to TRBD1 covers 7 bases. J lost 11 bases, V lost 0 bases, and 4 bases had no gene match. This CDR3 contains 13 residues. The germline CDR1 and CDR2 sequences are SGHVS and FNYEAQ. Here the CDR3 DNA reads TGTGCCAGCAGCTTAGCGCTAGACAGGGTTCAGTACTTC. Its protein is CASSLALDRVQYF.

The gene calls are TRBV9 and TRBJ1-3, with a possible D match to TRBD1 (5 bases). CDR3 size: 15 residues. Germline lookup yields CDR1 SGDLS and CDR2 YYNGEE. Deletions cut 0 bases from V and 1 base from J, with 8 bases between. In nucleotides, the CDR3 is TGTGCCAGCAGCGTAGAGGGGATTTCTGGAAACACCATATATTTT. This sequence encodes CASSVEGISGNTIYF.

The chain recombines TRBV10-2 with TRBJ2-3; 13 bases match TRBD2. Trimming took 2 bases from V and 2 from J; bases not matched to a gene: 10. This CDR3 is 19 amino acids long. Germline V CDR1 and CDR2: WSHSY, SAAADI. The CDR3 DNA is TGCGCCAGCAGTGAGGGGCCGACTAGCGGGAGGAAAACCACAGATACGCAGTATTTT. Its translation: CASSEGPTSGRKTTDTQYF.

The CDR3 region is CASSLSQTSIQYF. CDR3 in DNA: TGCGCCAGCAGCTTGAGTCAGACTAGCATTCAGTACTTC. The chain carries TRBV5-1 and TRBJ2-4; weak D call: TRBD2 (6 bases). V was trimmed by 1 base and J by 9 bases, leaving 11 bases between them. Germline CDR1 is SGHRS and CDR2 is YFSETQ. This CDR3 comprises 13 residues.

This clone occurred a few times. The chain has TRBV10-1 and TRBJ2-7, with 10 bases identical to TRBD1. Trimming at V came to 4 bases and at J to 5 bases, leaving 8 bases not matched to a gene. The CDR3 contains 15 residues. Germline CDR1 is WNHNN and CDR2 is SYGVQD (reference sequence). The CDR3 spells CASSGPGQGKDEQYF. The CDR3 nucleotides are TGCGCCAGCAGTGGGCCGGGACAGGGGAAGGACGAGCAGTACTTC.

This clone has only one observation. V gene TRBV6-5 combines with J gene TRBJ2-1, with 8 bases that match TRBD1. Germline V gene sequence: CDR1 MNHEY, CDR2 SVGAGI. The V segment lost 6 bases and the J segment 5 bases; nucleotides outside the gene matches: 9. The CDR3 is 15 amino acids. Here the CDR3 DNA reads TGTGCCAGCAGCCTTGGACAGGGTAGAGACAATGAGCAGTTCTTC. The encoded protein is CASSLGQGRDNEQFF.

The chain links TRBV7-9 to TRBJ1-4; D is unclear. V was trimmed by 1 base and J by 0 bases, leaving 6 bases between them. Germline assignment: CDR1 SEHNR and CDR2 FQNEAQ (reference sequence). CDR3 length: 15 amino acids. The DNA of the CDR3 is TGTGCCAGCAGCTTAGGAGATACAACTAATGAAAAACTGTTTTTT. Its protein is CASSLGDTTNEKLFF.

V is TRBV10-3 and J is TRBJ2-5; D possibly corresponds to TRBD1 (6 bases). Judging by the DNA end, TRBJ2-7 fits better; the J call may be wrong. Per germline, CDR1 ENHRY and CDR2 SYGVKD. CDR3 size: 14 residues. The CDR3 region has the DNA TGTGCCACCCGGTGGACAGATGTGTCCTACGAGCAGTACTTC. Residues: CATRWTDVSYEQYF.

The DNA for the CDR3 is TGTGCCAGCAGCCAATTTGGGACTAGCGGGAGCACCGGGGAGCTGTTTTTT. Translation gives CASSQFGTSGSTGELFF. This chain connects TRBV4-2 to TRBJ2-2; 14 bases line up with TRBD2. J lost 4 bases, V lost 2 bases, and 3 bases had no gene match. The V gene's germline CDR1 is LGHNA and CDR2 YNFKEQ. This CDR3 spans 17 amino acids.

This chain uses TRBV30 with TRBJ2-7, with TRBD2 identical over 7 bases. This CDR3 has 11 residues. CDR1 and CDR2 (germline): GTSNPN, SVGIG (reference sequence). Trimming cost V 2 bases and J 6 bases; bases outside gene matches: 1. The CDR3, as DNA: TGTGCCTGGAGTTGGGGGGGCGAGCAGTACTTC. Amino acids: CAWSWGGEQYF. Based on the CDR3 plus reference TRBV30 and TRBJ2-7, the full variable domain is SQTIHQWPATLVQPVGSPLSLECTVEGTSNPNLYWYRQAAGRGLQLLFYSVGIGQISSEVPQNLSASRPQDRQFILSSKKLLLSDSGFYLCAWSWGGEQYFGPGTRLTVT.

This clone showed up just a few times. The chain is built from TRBV6-8 and TRBJ2-7; 8 bases agree with TRBD2. CDR3 length: 14 amino acids. Trimming took 10 bases from V and 5 from J; bases not matched to a gene: 13. The germline CDR1 and CDR2 sequences are MNHGY and SAAAGT. The CDR3 DNA follows: TGTGCCAACCCCCGGGAGGGCGGGATCCACGAGCAGTACTTC. This gives the protein CANPREGGIHEQYF.

V gene TRBV18 combines with J gene TRBJ1-5; D may be TRBD1 (5 bases). The germline CDR1 and CDR2 sequences are KGHSH and LQKENI. With 3 bases removed from V and 7 bases from J, the gap between germline ends came to 13 bases. The CDR3 has 14 amino acids. The CDR3 region is CASSPETASQPQHF. The DNA of the CDR3 is TGTGCCAGCTCACCGGAGACAGCCAGCCAGCCCCAGCATTTT.

J is TRBJ2-7 and V is TRBV2; TRBD1 might be the D (6 bases). This CDR3 spans 14 amino acids. Trimming took 6 bases from V and 1 from J, leaving 13 bases between them. Germline CDR1 and CDR2: SNHLY and FYNNEI. CDR3 sequence (DNA): TGTGCCAGCAGCCCAGGGGTATTGTCCTACGAGCAGTACTTC. Amino acids: CASSPGVLSYEQYF.

V gene TRBV27 combines with J gene TRBJ2-2; D unclear. V was pared by 5 bases and J by 3 bases, with 16 bases between. Germline V gene lookup returns CDR1 MNHEY and CDR2 SMNVEV (reference sequence). CDR3 length equals 16 residues. CDR3 bases: TGTGCCAGCAGTGAAAGAACGTTCTACTACACCGGGGAGCTGTTTTTT. Its protein product is CASSERTFYYTGELFF.

V gene TRBV19 combines with J gene TRBJ1-5, with 9 bases matching TRBD1. With V trimmed by 6 bases and J by 7 bases, 7 bases remained unmatched. Per germline, CDR1 LNHDA and CDR2 SQIVND (reference sequence). The CDR3 contains 14 residues. Here the CDR3 reads CASSPTGGGQPQHF. Here the CDR3 DNA reads TGTGCCAGTAGCCCGACAGGGGGTGGCCAGCCCCAGCATTTT.

J is TRBJ1-2 and V is TRBV18; D remains unclear. The CDR3 has 13 residues. In germline, CDR1 is KGHSH, CDR2 LQKENI. V lost 3 bases and J lost 3, with 8 bases in between. The CDR3 DNA reads as TGTGCCAGCTCACCGGAAAGGGACTATGGCTACACCTTC. It encodes CASSPERDYGYTF.

The chain combines TRBV30 with TRBJ2-5; tentative D call: TRBD1 (6 bases). The end of the DNA is better explained by TRBJ2-7, so the J call may be wrong. The CDR3 length is 13 residues. Looked up from germline, CDR1 is GTSNPN and CDR2 is SVGIG (reference sequence). This chain's CDR3 is CAWSTQGRYEQYF. CDR3 coding DNA: TGTGCCTGGAGTACACAGGGACGGTACGAGCAGTACTTC.

V and J are TRBV4-1 and TRBJ2-7; TRBD1 or TRBD2 may be the D gene (5 bases each). Germline CDR1 and CDR2: MGHRA and YSYEKL. This CDR3 region has 14 residues. V dropped 1 base and J dropped 3 bases, with 10 bases sitting between them. CDR3: CASSQVGAVYEQYF. CDR3 sequence (DNA): TGCGCCAGCAGCCAAGTCGGGGCCGTCTACGAGCAGTACTTC.

Worth noting for this clone: At one end the junction does not follow the germline gene, possibly because of a read error. The chain joins TRBV19 to TRBJ1-1, with no clear D. Germline assignment: CDR1 LNHDA and CDR2 SQIVND (reference sequence). The length of the CDR3 is 14 residues. CDR3 nucleotide sequence: TGTGCCAGCAACCGGGCTAACCGGGGTGCTGAAACTTTCTTT. It translates to CASNRANRGAETFF.

This clone was seen once. This chain links TRBV7-2 with TRBJ2-7; 10 positions agree with TRBD1. The germline V gene encodes CDR1 SGHTA and CDR2 FQGNSA. V lost 0 bases, J lost 3 bases, and 5 bases stayed unmatched. CDR3 length equals 16 residues. The DNA for the CDR3 is TGTGCCAGCAGCTTAGCAAGACAGGGGGCTCGCTACGAGCAGTACTTC. Its protein is CASSLARQGARYEQYF.

This chain links TRBV5-4 with TRBJ1-1; no definite D call. V was shortened by 4 bases and J by 1 base, with 11 bases between the two germline ends. CDR1 and CDR2 (germline): SGHNT, YYREEE (reference sequence). The CDR3 is 14 residues long. In DNA form, the CDR3 reads TGTGCCAGCAGCGCCCGACCGGGGAACACTGAAGCTTTCTTT. It yields the protein CASSARPGNTEAFF.

V gene TRBV28 combines with J gene TRBJ2-7; D may be TRBD1 or TRBD2 (5 bases each). Trimming shortened V by 7 bases and J by 3 bases, and 16 bases separated the two germline ends. Per germline, CDR1 MDHEN and CDR2 SYDVKM. CDR3 length equals 14 residues. CDR3 in DNA: TGTGCCAGCAACGGTCCAGGGACGGTCTACGAGCAGTACTTC. The encoded protein is CASNGPGTVYEQYF.

The rearrangement uses TRBV2 and TRBJ2-7, with TRBD2 matching 7 bases. The V gene's germline CDR1 is SNHLY and CDR2 FYNNEI. The CDR3 is 17 residues long. Trimming took 8 bases from V and 4 from J; bases not matched to a gene: 20. The chain's CDR3 is CASRPSTSAQKSYEQYF. In nucleotides, the CDR3 is TGTGCCAGCCGCCCCAGTACTAGCGCCCAGAAAAGTTACGAGCAGTACTTC.

This rearrangement joins TRBV28 to TRBJ2-3; no clear D gene. The CDR3 contains 15 residues. With 4 bases removed from V and 5 bases from J, the gap between germline ends came to 16 bases. The germline V gene has CDR1 MDHEN and CDR2 SYDVKM. CDR3 sequence (DNA): TGTGCCAGCAGTTCCCCTCAGTGGCGCGGAGATACGCAGTATTTT. Translation: CASSSPQWRGDTQYF.

The gene calls are TRBV6-6 and TRBJ2-3, with D hard to call. The V end was cut by 6 bases, the J end by 6 bases, with 10 bases between. Germline V gives CDR1 MNHNY, CDR2 SVGAGI (reference sequence). This CDR3 is built from 12 residues. As DNA, the CDR3 is TGTGCCAGCAGCCAAAGGTCGGATACGCAGTATTTT. Amino acid sequence: CASSQRSDTQYF.

This clone has just one count. V is TRBV19 and J is TRBJ1-1; D remains ambiguous. Trimming pared 5 bases from V and 0 bases from J, leaving 10 bases between. This CDR3 is built from 14 residues. Germline V lookup: CDR1 LNHDA, CDR2 SQIVND (reference sequence). Here the CDR3 reads CASSREQLNTEAFF. CDR3 nucleotides: TGTGCCAGTAGTCGGGAACAGCTGAACACTGAAGCTTTCTTT.

This chain links TRBV7-3 with TRBJ2-7; 9 bases agree with TRBD1. V shed 5 bases and J 7 bases; nucleotides not matched to a gene: 21. CDR1 SGHTA and CDR2 FQGTGA come from the germline V gene. This CDR3 region has 18 residues. The CDR3 here is CASSPPPRDRAVVWEQYF. The CDR3 DNA reads as TGTGCCAGCAGCCCTCCCCCCCGGGACAGGGCGGTAGTTTGGGAGCAGTACTTC.